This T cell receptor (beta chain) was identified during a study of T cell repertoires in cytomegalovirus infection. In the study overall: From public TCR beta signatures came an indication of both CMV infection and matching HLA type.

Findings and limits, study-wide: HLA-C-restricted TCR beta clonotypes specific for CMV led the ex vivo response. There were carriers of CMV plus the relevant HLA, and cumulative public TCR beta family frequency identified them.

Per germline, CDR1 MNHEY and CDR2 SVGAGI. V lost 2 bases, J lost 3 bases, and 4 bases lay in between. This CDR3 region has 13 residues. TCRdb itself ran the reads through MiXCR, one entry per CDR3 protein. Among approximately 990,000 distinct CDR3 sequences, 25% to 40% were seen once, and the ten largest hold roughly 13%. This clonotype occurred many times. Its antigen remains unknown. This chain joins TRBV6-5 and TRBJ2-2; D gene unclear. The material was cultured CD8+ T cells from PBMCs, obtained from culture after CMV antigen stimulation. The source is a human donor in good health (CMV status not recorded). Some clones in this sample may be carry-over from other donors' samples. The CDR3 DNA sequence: TGTGCCAGCAGTTACGGTTACACCGGGGAGCTGTTTTTT. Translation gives CASSYGYTGELFF.